This TCR beta chain was recovered during a study of cytomegalovirus exposure and HLA in healthy donors. Study details: A prior study identified over 100 million unique TCR beta sequences from roughly 170 million T cells. When 398 donors were genotyped, 80% to 90% of them were found to fall in the Caucasian-associated ancestry cluster. Counted in an early data release were roughly 87 million unique TCRs from HLA-typed donors.

General study findings and limits: The authors later found TCR association rates varying by HLA locus, with DRB1 most and HLA-C fewest.

Germline V gene data show CDR1 as LNHDA and CDR2 as SQIVND (reference sequence). Trimming removed 7 bases from V and 4 bases from J; junction bases left unmatched: 8. The CDR3 runs 14 residues. The PCR employed 60 Vbeta primers together with 13 Jbeta primers. Method: immunoSEQ multiplex PCR; TCRdb's copy keeps in-frame clones and lacks some. The sample comprises some 190,000 clones, around 75% of which are singletons, and roughly 1.5% rests with the top ten. In regard to this clone: Its antigen is still unknown.

The chain employs TRBV19 and TRBJ1-2; 8 nucleotides agree with TRBD1. The sequence derives from a woman between 45 and 60 years old in good health and CMV-seronegative. The material sequenced was PBMCs. The chain's CDR3 is CASKRGQGTYGYTF. The CDR3 nucleotides read TGTGCCAGTAAGAGAGGACAGGGAACCTATGGCTACACCTTC.